The clone carrying this T cell receptor (beta chain) was seen only a few times. The antigen remains undetermined. This entry comes from a study of T cells after yellow fever vaccination. Study at large: When fractions had low cell numbers, they were prepared with SMART-Seq v4 Ultra Low Input. Points from the study as a whole: Once the booster was given, most primary-vaccination clones reappeared, at about 96% for CD4 and over 85% for CD8.

MiXCR, run by TCRdb on the 5' RACE reads, gives a single entry per CDR3 protein. Among hundreds of thousands of distinct CDR3 sequences listed, roughly a sixth were seen once. Germline CDR1 is LGHNA and CDR2 is YNFKEQ. There are 16 residues in the CDR3. Trimming left V 0 bases short and J 0 bases short, with 11 bases between. The TCR sequence derives from a young man who received the YFV17D yellow fever vaccine. This chain uses TRBV4-2 with TRBJ1-2; D is undetermined. The sequencing here drew on PBMCs, taken before the yellow fever booster vaccination. The CDR3 bases are TGTGCCAGCAGCCAAGAACGGGCAGCTACTAACTATGGCTACACCTTC. It is translated as CASSQERAATNYGYTF.